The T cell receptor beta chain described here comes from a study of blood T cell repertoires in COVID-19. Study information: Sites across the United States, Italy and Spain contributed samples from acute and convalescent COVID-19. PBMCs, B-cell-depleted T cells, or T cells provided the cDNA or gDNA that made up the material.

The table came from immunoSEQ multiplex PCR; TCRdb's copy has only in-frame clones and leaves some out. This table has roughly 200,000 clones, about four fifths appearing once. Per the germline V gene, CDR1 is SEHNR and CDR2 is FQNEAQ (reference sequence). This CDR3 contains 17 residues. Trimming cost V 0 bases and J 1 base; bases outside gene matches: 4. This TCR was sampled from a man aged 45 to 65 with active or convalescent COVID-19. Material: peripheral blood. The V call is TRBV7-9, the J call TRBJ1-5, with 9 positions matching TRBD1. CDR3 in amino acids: CASSLAMGQGSNQPQHF. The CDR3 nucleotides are TGTGCCAGCAGCTTAGCGATGGGACAGGGAAGCAATCAGCCCCAGCATTTT.